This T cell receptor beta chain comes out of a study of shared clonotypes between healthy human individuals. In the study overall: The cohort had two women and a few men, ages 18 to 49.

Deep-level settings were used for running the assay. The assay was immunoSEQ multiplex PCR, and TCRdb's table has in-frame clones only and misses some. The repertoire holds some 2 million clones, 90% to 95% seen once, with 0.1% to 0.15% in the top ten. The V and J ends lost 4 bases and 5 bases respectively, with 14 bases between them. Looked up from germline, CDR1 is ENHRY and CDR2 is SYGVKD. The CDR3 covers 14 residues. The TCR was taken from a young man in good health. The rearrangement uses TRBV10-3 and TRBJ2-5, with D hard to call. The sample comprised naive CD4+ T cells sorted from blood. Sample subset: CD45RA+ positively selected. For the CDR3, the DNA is TGTGCCATCAGTGCAGGCCGAGATCGGGAGACCCAGTACTTC. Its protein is CAISAGRDRETQYF.